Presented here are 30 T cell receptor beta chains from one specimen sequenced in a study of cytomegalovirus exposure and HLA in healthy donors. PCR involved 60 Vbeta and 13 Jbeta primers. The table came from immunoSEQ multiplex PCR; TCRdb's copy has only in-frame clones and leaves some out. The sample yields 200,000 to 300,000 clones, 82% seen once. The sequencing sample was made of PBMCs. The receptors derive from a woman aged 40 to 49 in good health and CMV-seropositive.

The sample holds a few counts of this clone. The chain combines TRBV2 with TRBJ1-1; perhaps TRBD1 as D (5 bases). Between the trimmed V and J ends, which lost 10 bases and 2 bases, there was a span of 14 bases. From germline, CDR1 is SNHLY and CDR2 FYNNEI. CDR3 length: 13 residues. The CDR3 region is CATLGQANTEAFF. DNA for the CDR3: TGTGCCACCCTGGGGCAGGCAAACACTGAAGCTTTCTTT.

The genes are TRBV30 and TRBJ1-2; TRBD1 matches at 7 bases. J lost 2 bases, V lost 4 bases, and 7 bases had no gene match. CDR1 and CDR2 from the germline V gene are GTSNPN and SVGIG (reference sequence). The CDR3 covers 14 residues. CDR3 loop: CAWNRGSHNYGYTF. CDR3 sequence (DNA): TGTGCCTGGAACAGGGGCAGTCACAACTATGGCTACACCTTC. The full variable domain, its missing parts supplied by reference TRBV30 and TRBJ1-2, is SQTIHQWPATLVQPVGSPLSLECTVEGTSNPNLYWYRQAAGRGLQLLFYSVGIGQISSEVPQNLSASRPQDRQFILSSKKLLLSDSGFYLCAWNRGSHNYGYTFGSGTRLTVV.

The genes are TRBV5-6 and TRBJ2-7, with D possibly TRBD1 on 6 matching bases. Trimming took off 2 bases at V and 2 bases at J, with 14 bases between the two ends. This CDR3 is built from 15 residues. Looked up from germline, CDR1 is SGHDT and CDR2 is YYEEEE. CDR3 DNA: TGTGCCAGCAGCTTATCAGGGGTTAAGACCTACGAGCAGTACTTC. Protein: CASSLSGVKTYEQYF.

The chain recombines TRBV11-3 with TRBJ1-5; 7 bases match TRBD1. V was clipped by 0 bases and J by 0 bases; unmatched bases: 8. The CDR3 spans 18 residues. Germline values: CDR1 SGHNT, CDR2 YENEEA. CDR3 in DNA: TGTGCCAGCAGCTTAGAGGGACAGCTCCATTATAGCAATCAGCCCCAGCATTTT. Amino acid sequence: CASSLEGQLHYSNQPQHF.

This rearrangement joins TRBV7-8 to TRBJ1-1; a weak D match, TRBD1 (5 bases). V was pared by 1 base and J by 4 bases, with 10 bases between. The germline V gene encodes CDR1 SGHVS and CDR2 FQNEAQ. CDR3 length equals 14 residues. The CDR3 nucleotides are TGTGCCAGCAGCTTAGGGGTGGGGCCCACTGAAGCTTTCTTT. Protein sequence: CASSLGVGPTEAFF.

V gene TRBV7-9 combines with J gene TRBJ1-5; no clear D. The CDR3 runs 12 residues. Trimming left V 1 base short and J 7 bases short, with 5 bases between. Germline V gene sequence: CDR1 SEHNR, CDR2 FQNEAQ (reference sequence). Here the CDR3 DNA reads TGTGCCAGCAGCTTAGACGGGCAGCCCCAGCATTTT. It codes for CASSLDGQPQHF.

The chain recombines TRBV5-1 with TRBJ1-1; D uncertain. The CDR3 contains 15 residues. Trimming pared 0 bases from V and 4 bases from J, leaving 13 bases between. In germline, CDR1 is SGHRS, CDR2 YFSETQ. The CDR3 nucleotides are TGCGCCAGCAGCTTGGGAGAAGAGGTAAGCACTGAAGCTTTCTTT. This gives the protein CASSLGEEVSTEAFF. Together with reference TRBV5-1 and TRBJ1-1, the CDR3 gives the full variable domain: KAGVTQTPRYLIKTRGQQVTLSCSPISGHRSVSWYQQTPGQGLQFLFEYFSETQRNKGNFPGRFSGRQFSNSRSEMNVSTLELGDSALYLCASSLGEEVSTEAFFGQGTRLTVV.

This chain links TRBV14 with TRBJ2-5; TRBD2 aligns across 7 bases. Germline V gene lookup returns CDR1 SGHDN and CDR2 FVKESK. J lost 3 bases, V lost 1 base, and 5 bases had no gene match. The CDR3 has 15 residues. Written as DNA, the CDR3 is TGTGCCAGCAGCCAAGGGGGGAGGGCCGAAGAGACCCAGTACTTC. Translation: CASSQGGRAEETQYF.

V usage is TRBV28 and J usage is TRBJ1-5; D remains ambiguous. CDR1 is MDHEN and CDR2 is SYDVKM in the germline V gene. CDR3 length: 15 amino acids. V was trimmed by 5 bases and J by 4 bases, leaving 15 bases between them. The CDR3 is CASSVDGSGNQPQHF. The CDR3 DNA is TGTGCCAGCAGTGTTGACGGTTCGGGGAATCAGCCCCAGCATTTT. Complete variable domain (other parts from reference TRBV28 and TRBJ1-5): DVKVTQSSRYLVKRTGEKVFLECVQDMDHENMFWYRQDPGLGLRLIYFSYDVKMKEKGDIPEGYSVSREKKERFSLILESASTNQTSMYLCASSVDGSGNQPQHFGDGTRLSIL.

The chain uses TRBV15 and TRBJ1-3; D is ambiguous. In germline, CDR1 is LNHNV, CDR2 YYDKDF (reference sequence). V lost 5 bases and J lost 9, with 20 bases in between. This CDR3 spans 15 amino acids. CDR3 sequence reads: CATSGPIHGRSTIYF. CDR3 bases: TGTGCCACCAGCGGCCCGATACATGGGCGTAGCACCATATATTTT.

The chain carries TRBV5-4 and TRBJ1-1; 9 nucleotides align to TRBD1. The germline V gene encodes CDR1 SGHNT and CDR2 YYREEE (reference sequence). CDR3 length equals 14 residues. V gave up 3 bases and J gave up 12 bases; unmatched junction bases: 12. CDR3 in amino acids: CASSSPTGGTLTFF. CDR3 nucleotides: TGTGCCAGCAGCTCCCCTACAGGGGGCACGTTAACTTTCTTT.

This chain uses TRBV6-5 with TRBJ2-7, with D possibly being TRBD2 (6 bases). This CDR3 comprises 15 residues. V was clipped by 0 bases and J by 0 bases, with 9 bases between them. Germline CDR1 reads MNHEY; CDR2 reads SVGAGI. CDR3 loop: CASSYSRRGSYEQYF. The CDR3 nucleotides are TGTGCCAGCAGTTACTCGCGGAGGGGCTCCTACGAGCAGTACTTC.

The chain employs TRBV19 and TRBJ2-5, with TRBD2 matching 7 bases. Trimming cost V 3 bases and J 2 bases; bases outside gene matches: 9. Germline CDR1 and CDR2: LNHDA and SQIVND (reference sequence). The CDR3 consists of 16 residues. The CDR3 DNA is TGTGCCAGTAGTATGTTCGGAGCGGGAAGGCAAGAGACCCAGTACTTC. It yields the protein CASSMFGAGRQETQYF.

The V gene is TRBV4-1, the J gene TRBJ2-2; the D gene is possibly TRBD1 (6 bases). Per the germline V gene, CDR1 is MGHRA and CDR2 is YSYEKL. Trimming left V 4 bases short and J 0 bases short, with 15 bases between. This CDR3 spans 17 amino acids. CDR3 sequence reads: CASSRGPGAANTGELFF. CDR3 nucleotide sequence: TGCGCCAGCAGCCGCGGCCCAGGGGCCGCGAACACCGGGGAGCTGTTTTTT.

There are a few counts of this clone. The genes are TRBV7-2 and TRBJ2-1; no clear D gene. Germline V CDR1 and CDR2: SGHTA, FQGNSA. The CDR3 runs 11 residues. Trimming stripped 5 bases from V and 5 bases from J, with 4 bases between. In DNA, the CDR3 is TGTGCCAGCAGCACTAACAATGAGCAGTTCTTC. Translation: CASSTNNEQFF.

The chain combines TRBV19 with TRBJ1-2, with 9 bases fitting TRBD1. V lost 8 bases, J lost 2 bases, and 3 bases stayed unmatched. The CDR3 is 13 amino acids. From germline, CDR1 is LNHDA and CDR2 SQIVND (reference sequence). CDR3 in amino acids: CASSDRGNYGYTF. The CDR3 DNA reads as TGTGCCAGTTCGGACAGGGGAAACTATGGCTACACCTTC.

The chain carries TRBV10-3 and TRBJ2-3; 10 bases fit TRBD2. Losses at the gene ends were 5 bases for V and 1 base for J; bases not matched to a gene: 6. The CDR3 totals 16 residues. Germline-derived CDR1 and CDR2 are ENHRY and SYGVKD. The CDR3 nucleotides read TGTGCCATCAGTCACTTAGCGGGAGGTGGCACAGATACGCAGTATTTT. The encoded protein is CAISHLAGGGTDTQYF.

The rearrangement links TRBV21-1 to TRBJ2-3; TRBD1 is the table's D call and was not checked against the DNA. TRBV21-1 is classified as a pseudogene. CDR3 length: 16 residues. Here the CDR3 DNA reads TGTGCCAGCAGCAAAGATAAGGGGAACCTCACAGATACGCAGTATTTT. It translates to CASSKDKGNLTDTQYF.

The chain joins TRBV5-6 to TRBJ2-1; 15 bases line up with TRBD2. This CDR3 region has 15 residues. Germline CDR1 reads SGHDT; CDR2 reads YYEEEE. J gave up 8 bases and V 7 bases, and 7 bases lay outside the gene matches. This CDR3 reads CASRWRTSGGDEQFF. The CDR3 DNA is TGTGCCAGCCGGTGGCGGACTAGCGGGGGGGATGAGCAGTTCTTC.

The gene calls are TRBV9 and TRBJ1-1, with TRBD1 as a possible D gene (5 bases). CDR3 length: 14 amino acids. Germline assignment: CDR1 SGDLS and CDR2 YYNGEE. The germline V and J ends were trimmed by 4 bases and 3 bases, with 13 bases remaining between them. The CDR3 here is CASSTHGGDTEAFF. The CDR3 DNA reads TGTGCCAGCAGCACCCACGGGGGTGACACTGAAGCTTTCTTT.

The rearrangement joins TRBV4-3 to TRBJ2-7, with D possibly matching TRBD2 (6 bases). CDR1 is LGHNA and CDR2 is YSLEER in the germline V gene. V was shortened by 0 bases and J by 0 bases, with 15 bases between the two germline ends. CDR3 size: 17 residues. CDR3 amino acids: CASSQEGGRTSSYEQYF. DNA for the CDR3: TGCGCCAGCAGCCAAGAAGGAGGGCGTACCAGCTCCTACGAGCAGTACTTC.

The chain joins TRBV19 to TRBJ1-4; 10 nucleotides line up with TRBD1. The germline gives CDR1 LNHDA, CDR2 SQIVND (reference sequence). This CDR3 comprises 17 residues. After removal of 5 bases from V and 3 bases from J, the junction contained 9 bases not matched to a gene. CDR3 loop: CASSSWTGGAPNEKLFF. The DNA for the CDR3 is TGTGCCAGTAGTTCTTGGACAGGGGGTGCGCCTAATGAAAAACTGTTTTTT. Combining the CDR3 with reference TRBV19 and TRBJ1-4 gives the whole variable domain DGGITQSPKYLFRKEGQNVTLSCEQNLNHDAMYWYRQDPGQGLRLIYYSQIVNDFQKGDIAEGYSVSREKKESFPLTVTSAQKNPTAFYLCASSSWTGGAPNEKLFFGSGTQLSVL.

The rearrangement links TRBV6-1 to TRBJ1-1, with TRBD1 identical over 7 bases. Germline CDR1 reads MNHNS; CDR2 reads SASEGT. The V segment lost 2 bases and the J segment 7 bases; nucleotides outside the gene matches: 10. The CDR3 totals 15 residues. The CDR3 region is CASSEIRTGTVEAFF. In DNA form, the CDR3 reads TGTGCCAGCAGTGAAATCCGGACAGGCACCGTTGAAGCTTTCTTT.

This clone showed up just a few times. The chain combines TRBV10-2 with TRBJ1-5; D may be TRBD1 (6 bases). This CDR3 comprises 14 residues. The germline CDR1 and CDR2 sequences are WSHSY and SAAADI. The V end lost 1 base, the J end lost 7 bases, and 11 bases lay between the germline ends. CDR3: CASSEFGRGQPQHF. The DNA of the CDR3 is TGCGCCAGCAGTGAGTTCGGCAGGGGACAGCCCCAGCATTTT.

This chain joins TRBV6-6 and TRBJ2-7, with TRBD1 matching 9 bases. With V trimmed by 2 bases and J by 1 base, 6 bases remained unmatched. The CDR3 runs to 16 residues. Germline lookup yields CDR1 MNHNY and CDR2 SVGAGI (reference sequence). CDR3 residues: CASSYHRGQTSYEQYF. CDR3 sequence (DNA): TGTGCCAGCAGTTACCACAGGGGGCAAACGTCCTACGAGCAGTACTTC.

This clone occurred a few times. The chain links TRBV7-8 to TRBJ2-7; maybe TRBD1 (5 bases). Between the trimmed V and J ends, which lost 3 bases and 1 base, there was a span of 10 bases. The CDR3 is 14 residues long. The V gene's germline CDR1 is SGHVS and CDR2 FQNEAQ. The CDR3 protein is CASSFDRFSYEQYF. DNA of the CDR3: TGTGCCAGCAGCTTCGACAGATTTTCCTACGAGCAGTACTTC.

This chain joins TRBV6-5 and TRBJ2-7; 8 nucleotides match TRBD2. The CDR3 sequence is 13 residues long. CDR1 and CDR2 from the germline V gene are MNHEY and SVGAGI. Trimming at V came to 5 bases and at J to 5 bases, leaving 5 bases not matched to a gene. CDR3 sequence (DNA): TGTGCCAGCAGTCCCCGGGAGGGCGACGAGCAGTACTTC. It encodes CASSPREGDEQYF.

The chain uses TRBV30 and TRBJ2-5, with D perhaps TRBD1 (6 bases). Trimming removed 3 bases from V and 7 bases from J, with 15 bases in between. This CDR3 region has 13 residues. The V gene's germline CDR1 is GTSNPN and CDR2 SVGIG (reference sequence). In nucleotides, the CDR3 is TGTGCCTGGAGCGGAGAGGGGGTTGGGACCCAGTACTTC. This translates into CAWSGEGVGTQYF.

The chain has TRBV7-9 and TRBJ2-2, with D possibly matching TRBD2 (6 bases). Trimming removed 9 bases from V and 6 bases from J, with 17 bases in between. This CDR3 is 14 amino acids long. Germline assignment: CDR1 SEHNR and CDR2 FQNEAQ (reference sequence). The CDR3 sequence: CASGTLQEAGELFF. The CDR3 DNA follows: TGTGCCAGTGGGACTCTCCAGGAAGCCGGGGAGCTGTTTTTT.

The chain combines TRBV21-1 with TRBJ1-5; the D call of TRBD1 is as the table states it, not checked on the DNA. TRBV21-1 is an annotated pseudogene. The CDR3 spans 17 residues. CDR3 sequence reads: CASSKADYYRGDQPQHF. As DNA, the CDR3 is TGTGCCAGCAGCAAAGCCGACTATTACAGGGGGGACCAGCCCCAGCATTTT.